The 14 T cell receptor beta chains given below trace back to one sample, sequenced in a study of tumor-infiltrating lymphocytes in primary liver carcinoma. TCR beta cDNA came from about 500 ng total RNA, primed with a constant-region primer. ARM-PCR, slightly modified, supplied the TCR beta libraries through three nested multiplex PCR rounds. Investigators reported that the first two PCR rounds, at 10 cycles each, used TRBV1-TRBV30 forward primers with a C-beta reverse primer. TCRdb reprocessed the multiplex PCR reads with MiXCR, giving one entry per CDR3 protein. This table has around 190,000 distinct CDR3 sequences, about 82% appearing once. Extraction of RNA together with DNA used roughly 19-31 mg of unsorted bulk tissue. The sample consisted of tumor tissue from primary liver carcinoma. The receptors were gathered from a middle-aged man with primary liver carcinoma and hepatitis B virus infection.

This chain joins TRBV6-2 or TRBV6-3 and TRBJ2-3, with TRBD2 identical over 7 bases. CDR1 MNHEY and CDR2 SVGEGT come from the germline V gene. Trimming cost V 5 bases and J 10 bases; bases outside gene matches: 9. This CDR3 is built from 13 residues. CDR3 protein: CASSTVLANAQYF. CDR3 coding DNA: TGTGCCAGCAGTACGGTACTAGCGAATGCGCAGTATTTT.

The rearrangement links TRBV5-1 to TRBJ2-3; 15 positions agree with TRBD2. The CDR3 has 16 amino acids. The germline CDR1 and CDR2 sequences are SGHRS and YFSETQ. Trimming took 5 bases from V and 7 from J; bases not matched to a gene: 8. The CDR3 DNA reads as TGCGCCAGCAGTTCTGGGACTAGCGGGAGGTGGAATACGCAGTATTTT. Encoded protein: CASSSGTSGRWNTQYF.

A note on this clonotype: This may arise from a read error, as a much more abundant clone is one base away. The chain recombines TRBV11-3 with TRBJ2-1; D perhaps matches TRBD1 (6 bases). Germline CDR1 reads SGHNT; CDR2 reads YENEEA. The CDR3 is 14 residues long. The CDR3, as DNA: TGTGCCAGTAGTAGAGGACAGCGGATGAATGAGCAGATCTTC. Translation gives CASSRGQRMNEQIF.

V is TRBV29-1 and J is TRBJ2-5; TRBD2 aligns across 9 bases. This CDR3 is 12 amino acids long. V lost 7 bases and J lost 4; bases outside the gene matches: 4. CDR1 is SQVTM and CDR2 is ANQGSEA in the germline V gene. The CDR3 bases are TGCAGCGCGCCACTAGCGGGAGAGACCCAGTACTTC. Translation gives CSAPLAGETQYF.

This clonotype was observed once. A much larger clone differs by one base, so this may be a read error. The chain recombines TRBV7-9 with TRBJ2-1, with 7 bases fitting TRBD1. The V gene end was trimmed by 11 bases and the J gene end by 2 bases; junction bases not matched to a gene: 9. Germline CDR1 and CDR2: SEHNR and FQNEAQ (reference sequence). CDR3 length equals 14 residues. The DNA of the CDR3 is TGTGCCTCACTCGTGCAGGGGGCCTACAATGAGCAGTTCTTC. It translates to CASLVQGAYNEQFF.

This clonotype was counted once. This chain connects TRBV28 to TRBJ2-4, with TRBD1 identical over 7 bases. Trimming cost V 5 bases and J 11 bases; bases outside gene matches: 12. The CDR3 contains 14 residues. The germline CDR1 and CDR2 sequences are MDHEN and SYDVKM. As DNA, the CDR3 is TGTGCCAGCAGTCAAGGGGGCGCTGGGAACGTTCAGTACTTC. Protein sequence: CASSQGGAGNVQYF.

As for this clonotype: The junction shows a germline mismatch at one end, possibly a read error. The chain recombines TRBV12-3 or TRBV12-4 with TRBJ2-7; D gene unclear. This CDR3 comprises 12 residues. The CDR3 loop is CACSPESYEQYF. The CDR3 nucleotides read TGTGCCTGCAGTCCGGAGTCCTACGAGCAGTACTTC.

This clonotype was seen only once. A much larger clone lies one base from this, so it may be a read error. This sequence joins TRBV28 and TRBJ2-3; 9 nucleotides match TRBD1. The CDR3 has 16 residues. The germline CDR1 and CDR2 sequences are MDHEN and SYDVKM. CDR3 region: CASSLPPGQGTDTQFF. CDR3 in DNA: TGTGCCAGCAGTTTACCCCCTGGACAGGGGACAGATACGCAGTTTTTT.

Notes on this clonotype: This is likely a read error, given that the CDR3 carries no conserved phenylalanine or tryptophan at its end. The J gene is TRBJ2-7, the V gene TRBV6-1; 8 nucleotides agree with TRBD2. Germline assignment: CDR1 MNHNS and CDR2 SASEGT. The CDR3 totals 15 residues. V was clipped by 7 bases and J by 2 bases; unmatched bases: 10. This CDR3 is CASTSSGSLTYEQYS. CDR3 nucleotide sequence: TGTGCCAGCACGAGCAGCGGGAGCCTTACCTACGAGCAGTACTCC.

In the case of this clonotype: Since the CDR3 does not end with the conserved phenylalanine or tryptophan, this likely comes from a read error. The rearrangement joins TRBV5-5 to TRBJ2-4; 7 nucleotides line up with TRBD2. Per germline, CDR1 SGHKS and CDR2 YYEKEE (reference sequence). The CDR3 contains 14 residues. Here the CDR3 reads CTSSLRTSGNIQYS. As DNA, the CDR3 is TGTACCAGCAGCTTAAGGACTAGTGGGAACATTCAGTACTCC.

Regarding this clonotype: A much larger clone differs from this one at a single base, so this may be a read error. This chain joins TRBV5-1 and TRBJ2-3, with TRBD1 identical over 7 bases. The germline V gene has CDR1 SGHRS and CDR2 YFSETQ. This CDR3 is 12 amino acids long. The CDR3 sequence is CARSLDRNTQYF. The DNA of the CDR3 is TGCGCCAGAAGCTTGGACAGGAATACGCAGTATTTT.

This clonotype turned up a few times. This chain connects TRBV6-4 to TRBJ2-5; 13 positions agree with TRBD2. CDR1 MRHNA and CDR2 SNTAGT come from the germline V gene. The V gene end was trimmed by 10 bases and the J gene end by 3 bases; junction bases not matched to a gene: 8. The CDR3 covers 15 residues. The CDR3 coding sequence is TGTGCCAATGACGGGACTAGCGGGACGGAAGAGACCCAGTACTTC. Its protein is CANDGTSGTEETQYF.

In regard to this clonotype: The conserved phenylalanine or tryptophan normally closing the CDR3 is absent here, so this likely arose from a read error. The chain joins TRBV6-2 or TRBV6-3 to TRBJ2-2; D uncertain. The germline gives CDR1 MNHEY, CDR2 SVGEGT. The CDR3 contains 15 residues. In DNA form, the CDR3 reads TGTGCCAGCAGTTGGGCAGCCTCGAACACAGGGGAGCTGTTTTAT. Protein sequence: CASSWAASNTGELFY.

This chain uses TRBV19 with TRBJ2-7, with TRBD2 as a possible D gene (6 bases). The germline V and J ends were trimmed by 4 bases and 0 bases, with 10 bases remaining between them. CDR1 and CDR2 from the germline V gene are LNHDA and SQIVND (reference sequence). The CDR3 runs 14 residues. CDR3 residues: CASSKAGLSYEQYF. The CDR3 DNA is TGTGCCAGTAGTAAAGCGGGTCTCTCCTACGAGCAGTACTTC.